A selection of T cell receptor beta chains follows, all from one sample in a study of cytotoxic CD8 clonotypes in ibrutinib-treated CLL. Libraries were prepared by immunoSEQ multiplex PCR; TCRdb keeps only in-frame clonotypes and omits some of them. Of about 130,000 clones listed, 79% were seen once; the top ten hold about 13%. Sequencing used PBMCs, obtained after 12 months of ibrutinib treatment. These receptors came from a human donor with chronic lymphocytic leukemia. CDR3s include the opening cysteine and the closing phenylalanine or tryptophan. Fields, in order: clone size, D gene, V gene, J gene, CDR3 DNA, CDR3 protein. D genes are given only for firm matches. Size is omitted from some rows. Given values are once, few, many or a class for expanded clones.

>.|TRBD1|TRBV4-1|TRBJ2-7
TGCGCCAGCAGCCACTCGACAGGGACCTACGAGCAGTACTTC
CASSHSTGTYEQYF
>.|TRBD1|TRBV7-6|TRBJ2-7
TGTGCCAGCAGCTTATCTTCGGGACAGGGCACGGAGCAGTACTTC
CASSLSSGQGTEQYF
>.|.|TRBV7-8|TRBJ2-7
TGTGCCAGCAGCCCGGGACTTGGTTCCTACGAGCAGTACTTC
CASSPGLGSYEQYF
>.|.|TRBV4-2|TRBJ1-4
TGTGCCAGCAGCCAAGATTGGACAGAGGATGAAAAACTGTTTTTT
CASSQDWTEDEKLFF
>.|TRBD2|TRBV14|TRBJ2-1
TGTGCCAGCAGCCAAGTGTCGCGGGAGCCCTACAATGAGCAGTTCTTC
CASSQVSREPYNEQFF
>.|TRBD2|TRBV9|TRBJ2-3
TGTGCCAGCAGCGTGGCTCTAGCGGGAGGCACAGATACGCAGTATTTT
CASSVALAGGTDTQYF
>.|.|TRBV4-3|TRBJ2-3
TGCGCCAGCAGCCAAGGGCGACTAGACGCAGATACGCAGTATTTT
CASSQGRLDADTQYF
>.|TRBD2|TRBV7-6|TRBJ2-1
TGTGCCAGCAGCCCCCTAGCGGGAGGGGAGGGTGAGCAGTTCTTC
CASSPLAGGEGEQFF
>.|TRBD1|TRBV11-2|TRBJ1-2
TGTGCCAGCAGCTTGGGGGACAGATACTATGGCTACACCTTC
CASSLGDRYYGYTF
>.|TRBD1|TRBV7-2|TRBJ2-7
TGTGCCAGCAGCTCAATCGGGACAGGATCCTACGAGCAGTACTTC
CASSSIGTGSYEQYF
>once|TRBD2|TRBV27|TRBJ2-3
TGTGCCAGCAGCCTTTCTAGCGGAGATACGCAGTATTTT
CASSLSSGDTQYF
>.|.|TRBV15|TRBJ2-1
TGTGCCACCAGCAGAGATTTATCCGTCCCAGGGGTCTACAATGAGCAGTTCTTC
CATSRDLSVPGVYNEQFF
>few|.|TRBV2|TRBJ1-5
TGTGCCAGCTCCCTTGGCGATCAGCCCCAGCATTTT
CASSLGDQPQHF
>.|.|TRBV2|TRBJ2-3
TGTGCCACCCTCCTCGACAGAGGCACAGATACGCAGTATTTT
CATLLDRGTDTQYF
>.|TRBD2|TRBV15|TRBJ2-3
TGTGCCACCAGCAGAGATCGGTCTAGCGGCTACACAGATACGCAGTATTTT
CATSRDRSSGYTDTQYF
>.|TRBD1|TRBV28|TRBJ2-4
TGTGCCAGTTCTCAGACAGGGCCACTTGCCAAAAACATTCAGTACTTC
CASSQTGPLAKNIQYF
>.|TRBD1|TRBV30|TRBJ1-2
TGTGCCTGGAAACGTGGGACAGTAAACTATGGCTACACCTTC
CAWKRGTVNYGYTF
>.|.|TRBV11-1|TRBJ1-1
TGTGCCAGCAGCGCGACCGGGACGGAGAACACTGAAGCTTTCTTT
CASSATGTENTEAFF
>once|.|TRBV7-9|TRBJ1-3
TGTGCCAGCAGCTTAGACTTCTCGCGCTCTGGAAACACCATATATTTT
CASSLDFSRSGNTIYF
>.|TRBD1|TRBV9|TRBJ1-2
TGTGCCAGCAGCGGGGGACAGGGGGCGCGAAGAGGCTACACCTTC
CASSGGQGARRGYTF
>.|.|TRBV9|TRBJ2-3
TGTGCCAGCAGCGGATACACAGATACGCAGTATTTT
CASSGYTDTQYF
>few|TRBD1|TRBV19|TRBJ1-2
TGTGCCAGTAGTATTCAACAGGGGGCTGGTGGCTACACCTTC
CASSIQQGAGGYTF
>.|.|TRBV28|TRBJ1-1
TGTGCCAGCAGTCCCACCTGGAGGGACACTGAAGCTTTCTTT
CASSPTWRDTEAFF
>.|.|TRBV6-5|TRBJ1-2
TGTGCCAGCAGTTACTCACATGGCTACACCTTC
CASSYSHGYTF
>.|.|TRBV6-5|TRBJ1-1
TGTGCCAGCAACCCCATCGCAGGGGTCGGAGCTTTCTTT
CASNPIAGVGAFF
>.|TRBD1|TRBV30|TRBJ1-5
TGTGCCTGGTCCGCCGGGACAGGGAGCAACAATCAGCCCCAGCATTTT
CAWSAGTGSNNQPQHF
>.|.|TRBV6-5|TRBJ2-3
TGTGCCAGCAGTTACCTGGGGTTTCGGGCAGATACGCAGTATTTT
CASSYLGFRADTQYF
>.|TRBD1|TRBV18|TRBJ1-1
TGTGCCAGCTCAGCTACAGGGGGCGAGGACACTGAAGCTTTCTTT
CASSATGGEDTEAFF
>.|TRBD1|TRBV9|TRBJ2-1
TGTGCCAGCAGCGCGACAGGGTCCAGTAGCTCCTACAATGAGCAGTTCTTC
CASSATGSSSSYNEQFF
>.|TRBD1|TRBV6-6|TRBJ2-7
TGTGCCAGCAGTTACCACAGACAGGGGACCTACGAGCAGTACTTC
CASSYHRQGTYEQYF
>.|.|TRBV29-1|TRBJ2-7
TGCAGCGTTGGTGGCAGGGGCTACGAGCAGTACTTC
CSVGGRGYEQYF
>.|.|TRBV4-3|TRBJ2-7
TGCGCCAGCAGCCAAGGAGGGGGGCGAGGAACCTACGAGCAGTACTTC
CASSQGGGRGTYEQYF
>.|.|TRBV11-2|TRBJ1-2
TGTGCCAGCAGCTTAGATCTTTTGAACTATGGCTACACCTTC
CASSLDLLNYGYTF
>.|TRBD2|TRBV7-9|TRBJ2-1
TGTGCCAGCAGCTTCGGCGAACTAGCGGGAGGCTGGTATGAGCAGTTCTTC
CASSFGELAGGWYEQFF
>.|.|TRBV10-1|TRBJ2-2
TGCGCCAGCAGGACAGTCTGGCGGGACACCGGGGAGCTGTTTTTT
CASRTVWRDTGELFF
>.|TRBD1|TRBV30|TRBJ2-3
TGTGCCTGGAGTCATAGGTGGGAACGACAGGGCTATCTGGGCACGCAGTATTTT
CAWSHRWERQGYLGTQYF
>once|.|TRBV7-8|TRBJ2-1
TGTGCCAGCAGCACGGATCGCTCCTACAATGAGCAGTTCTTC
CASSTDRSYNEQFF
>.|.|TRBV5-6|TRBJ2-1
TGTGCCAGCAGCCTCCGCCGGGCGCCGGGTTACAATGAGCAGTTCTTC
CASSLRRAPGYNEQFF
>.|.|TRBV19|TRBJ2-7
TGTGCCAGTAGTACCCAAACCATCGGTGGGGAGCAGTACTTC
CASSTQTIGGEQYF
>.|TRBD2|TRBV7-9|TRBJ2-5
TGTGCCAGCAGTTCAAGCGGGAGGGAGACCCAGTACTTC
CASSSSGRETQYF